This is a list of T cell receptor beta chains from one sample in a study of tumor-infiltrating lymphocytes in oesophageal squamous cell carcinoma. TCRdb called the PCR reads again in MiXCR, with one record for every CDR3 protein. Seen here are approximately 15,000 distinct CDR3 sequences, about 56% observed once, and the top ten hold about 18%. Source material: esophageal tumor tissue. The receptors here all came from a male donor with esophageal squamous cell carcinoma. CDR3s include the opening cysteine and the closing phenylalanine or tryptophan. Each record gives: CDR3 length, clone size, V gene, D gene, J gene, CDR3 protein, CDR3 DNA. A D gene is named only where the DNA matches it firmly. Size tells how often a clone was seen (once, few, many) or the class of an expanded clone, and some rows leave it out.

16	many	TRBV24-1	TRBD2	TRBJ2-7	CATSGSSGSQADEQYF	TGTGCCACCAGTGGATCTAGCGGGAGCCAGGCGGACGAGCAGTACTTC
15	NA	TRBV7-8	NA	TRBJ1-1	CASSLSQALNTEAFF	TGTGCCAGCAGCTTGTCACAGGCTCTGAACACTGAAGCTTTCTTT
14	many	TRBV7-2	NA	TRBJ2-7	CASSLEGRRYEQYF	TGTGCCAGCAGCTTAGAGGGTAGGAGATACGAGCAGTACTTC
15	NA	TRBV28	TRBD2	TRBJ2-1	CASSRLAGGLNEQFF	TGTGCCAGCAGCCGACTAGCGGGAGGGCTCAATGAGCAGTTCTTC
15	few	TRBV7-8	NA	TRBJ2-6	CASSWQDPGANVLTF	TGTGCCAGCAGCTGGCAGGATCCAGGGGCCAACGTCCTGACTTTC
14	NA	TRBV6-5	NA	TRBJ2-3	CASSQLGRADTQYF	TGTGCCAGCAGTCAGTTGGGGCGGGCGGATACGCAGTATTTT
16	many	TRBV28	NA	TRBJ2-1	CASRGGGGQSYNEQFF	TGTGCCAGCAGGGGGGGGGGGGGACAGTCCTACAATGAGCAGTTCTTC
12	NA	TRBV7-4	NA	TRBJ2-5	CASSSSKLEQYF	TGTGCCAGCAGCTCATCGAAACTGGAGCAGTACTTC
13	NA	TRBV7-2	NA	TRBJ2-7	CASSLVTIAEQYF	TGTGCCAGCAGCTTGGTGACAATAGCCGAGCAGTACTTC
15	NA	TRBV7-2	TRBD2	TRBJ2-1	CASSLQAGVQETQFF	TGTGCCAGCAGCTTACAAGCGGGGGTTCAAGAGACCCAGTTCTTC
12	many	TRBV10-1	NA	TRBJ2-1	CASSDSANEQFF	TGCGCCAGCAGTGATAGCGCCAATGAGCAGTTCTTC
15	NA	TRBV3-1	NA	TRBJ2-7	CASSQDYELPYEQYF	TGTGCCAGCAGCCAAGATTACGAACTTCCCTACGAGCAGTACTTC
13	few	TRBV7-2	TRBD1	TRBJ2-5	CASSAGQGQTQYF	TGTGCCAGCAGCGCGGGACAGGGGCAGACCCAGTACTTC
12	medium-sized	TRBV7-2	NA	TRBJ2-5	CASSYSQETQYF	TGTGCCAGCAGCTACTCTCAAGAGACCCAGTACTTC
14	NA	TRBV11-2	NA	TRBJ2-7	CASSLDPQIYEQYF	TGTGCCAGCAGCTTAGACCCCCAAATATACGAGCAGTACTTC
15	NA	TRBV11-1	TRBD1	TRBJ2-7	CASSLNRGYGYEQYF	TGTGCCAGCAGCTTAAACAGGGGATATGGGTACGAGCAGTACTTC
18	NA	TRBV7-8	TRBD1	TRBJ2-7	CASSLGVGGQGSSYEQYF	TGTGCCAGCAGCTTGGGTGTGGGGGGACAGGGGAGCTCCTACGAGCAGTACTTC
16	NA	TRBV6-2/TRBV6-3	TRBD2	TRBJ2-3	CASSPLAGGPTDTQYF	TGTGCCAGCAGTCCCCTAGCGGGGGGGCCGACAGATACGCAGTATTTT
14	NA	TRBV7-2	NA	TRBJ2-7	CASSFPGPQYEQYF	TGTGCCAGCAGCTTCCCAGGGCCACAATACGAGCAGTACTTC
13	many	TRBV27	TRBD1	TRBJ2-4	CASSLLGGDIQYF	TGTGCCAGCAGTTTATTAGGGGGCGACATTCAGTACTTC
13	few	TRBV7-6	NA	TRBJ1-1	CASSQDTNTEAFF	TGTGCCAGCAGCCAAGACACGAACACTGAAGCTTTCTTT
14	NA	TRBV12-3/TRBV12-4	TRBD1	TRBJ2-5	CASSFQQGEETQYF	TGTGCCAGCAGTTTTCAACAGGGGGAAGAGACCCAGTACTTC
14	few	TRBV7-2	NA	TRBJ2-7	CASSLDVAIYEQYF	TGTGCCAGCAGCTTAGACGTCGCAATTTACGAGCAGTACTTC
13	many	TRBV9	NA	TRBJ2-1	CASSAEANNEQFF	TGTGCCAGCAGCGCCGAGGCCAACAATGAGCAGTTCTTC
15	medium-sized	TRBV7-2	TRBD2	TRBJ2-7	CASSSVAGDYNEQYF	TGTGCCAGCAGCTCCGTAGCGGGGGATTACAATGAGCAGTACTTC
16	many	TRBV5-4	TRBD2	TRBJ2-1	CASSLEGGSSYNEQFF	TGCGCCAGCAGCTTGGAGGGCGGGAGCTCCTACAATGAGCAGTTCTTC
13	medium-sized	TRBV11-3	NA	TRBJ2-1	CASSKTGHNEQFF	TGTGCCAGCAGCAAAACAGGACACAATGAGCAGTTCTTC
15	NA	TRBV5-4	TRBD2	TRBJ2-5	CASSRTSGSNNEQYF	TGTGCCAGCAGCCGGACTAGCGGTTCTAACAATGAGCAGTACTTC
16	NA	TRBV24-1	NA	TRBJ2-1	CATSDASGDNYNEQFF	TGTGCCACCAGTGATGCGTCTGGAGACAACTACAATGAGCAGTTCTTC
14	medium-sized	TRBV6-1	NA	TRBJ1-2	CASSFARGGYGYTF	TGTGCCAGCAGTTTTGCCAGGGGTGGCTATGGCTACACCTTC
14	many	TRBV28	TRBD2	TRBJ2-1	CASREASGVNEQFF	TGTGCCAGCAGGGAGGCTAGCGGAGTCAATGAGCAGTTCTTC
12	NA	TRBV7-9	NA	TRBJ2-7	CASSFFSYEQYF	TGTGCCAGCAGCTTCTTCTCCTACGAGCAGTACTTC
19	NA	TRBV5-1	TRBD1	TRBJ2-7	CASSVEDRRGTEQLSEQYF	TGCGCCAGCAGCGTGGAGGATCGGAGAGGGACAGAACAGTTGTCCGAGCAGTACTTC
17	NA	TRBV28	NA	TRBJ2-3	CASSLGGGTRLTDTQYF	TGTGCCAGCAGTTTAGGGGGGGGGACAAGGCTCACAGATACGCAGTATTTT
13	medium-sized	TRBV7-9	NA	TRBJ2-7	CASSLAGGGEQYF	TGTGCCAGCAGCTTAGCGGGGGGCGGCGAGCAGTACTTC
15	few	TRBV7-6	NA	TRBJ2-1	CAGGLRTASYNEQFF	TGTGCCGGAGGATTAAGGACAGCGAGTTACAATGAGCAGTTCTTC